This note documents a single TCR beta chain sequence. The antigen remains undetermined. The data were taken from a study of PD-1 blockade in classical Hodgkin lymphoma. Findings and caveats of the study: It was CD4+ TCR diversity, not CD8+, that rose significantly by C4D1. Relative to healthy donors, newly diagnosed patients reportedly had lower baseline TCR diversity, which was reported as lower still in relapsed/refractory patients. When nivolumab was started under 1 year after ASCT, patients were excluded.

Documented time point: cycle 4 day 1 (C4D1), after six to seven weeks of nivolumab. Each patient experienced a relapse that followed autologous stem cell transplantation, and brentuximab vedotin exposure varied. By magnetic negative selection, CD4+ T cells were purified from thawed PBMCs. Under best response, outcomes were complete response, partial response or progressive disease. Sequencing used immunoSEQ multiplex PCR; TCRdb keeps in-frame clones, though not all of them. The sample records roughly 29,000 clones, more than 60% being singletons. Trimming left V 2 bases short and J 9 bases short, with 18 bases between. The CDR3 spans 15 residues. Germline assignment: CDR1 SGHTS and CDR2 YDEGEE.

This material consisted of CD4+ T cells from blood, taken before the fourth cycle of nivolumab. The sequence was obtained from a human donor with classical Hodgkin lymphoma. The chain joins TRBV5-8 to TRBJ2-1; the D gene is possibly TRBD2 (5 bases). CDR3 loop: CASSFYGGRVGEQFF. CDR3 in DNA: TGTGCCAGCAGCTTCTACGGCGGGCGTGTCGGTGAGCAGTTCTTC.